This T cell receptor beta chain was retrieved from a study of blood T cell repertoires in COVID-19. The assay was immunoSEQ multiplex PCR, and TCRdb's table has in-frame clones only and misses some. The data contain under 150,000 clones, 80% to 90% of them seen just once; the ten biggest clones take up about 2.5%. The material sequenced was PBMCs or T cells enriched from blood (not recorded which). This receptor was obtained from a woman aged 45-59 years who had recovered from COVID-19.

CDR3 nucleotide sequence: TGTGCCAGCAGCCAGAGGAGGGGGGGCATCGCTGAAGCTTTCTTT. This sequence encodes CASSQRRGGIAEAFF. This sequence joins TRBV3-1 (or the pseudogene TRBV3-2) and TRBJ1-1; possibly TRBD1 for D (6 bases). The germline V gene encodes CDR1 LGHDT and CDR2 YNNKEL (reference sequence). The V end lost 3 bases, the J end lost 6 bases, and 17 bases lay between the germline ends. The CDR3 extends over 15 amino acids.